This T cell receptor beta chain was sequenced in a study of blood T cell repertoires in COVID-19. Study-wide background: Acute and convalescent COVID-19 samples came from the United States, Italy and Spain.

There are 16 residues in the CDR3. J lost 5 bases, V lost 3 bases, and 5 bases had no gene match. CDR1 ENHRY and CDR2 SYGVKD come from the germline V gene. In the original processing: Estimated nucleated cell counts came from reference gene primer amplification. Profiling relied on immunoSEQ multiplex PCR, and the TCRdb table lists in-frame clones only, not all of them. D and trimming come from the DNA, and the V and J calls and clone size come from that table. Among around 88,000 clones listed, approximately 81% were seen once. In its sample, this clone was seen a few times. This sequence originates from a man between 60 and 75 years old with acute or convalescent COVID-19. The genes are TRBV10-3 and TRBJ2-2; TRBD1 aligns across 11 bases. The sample comprised peripheral blood. CDR3 region: CAISDTGTGGTGELFF. The DNA of the CDR3 is TGTGCCATCAGTGACACCGGGACAGGGGGAACCGGGGAGCTGTTTTTT.